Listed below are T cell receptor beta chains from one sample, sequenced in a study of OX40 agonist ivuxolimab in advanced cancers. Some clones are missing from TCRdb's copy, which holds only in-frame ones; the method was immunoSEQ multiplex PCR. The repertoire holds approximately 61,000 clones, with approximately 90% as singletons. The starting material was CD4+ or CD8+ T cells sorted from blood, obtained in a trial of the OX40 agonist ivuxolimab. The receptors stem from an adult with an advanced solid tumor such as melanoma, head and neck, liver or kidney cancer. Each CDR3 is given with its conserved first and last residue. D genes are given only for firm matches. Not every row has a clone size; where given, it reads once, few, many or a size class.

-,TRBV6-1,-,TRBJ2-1,TGTGCCAGCAGTGAAGAAGGGGGGGGTCGCCCTTACAATGAGCAGTTCTTC,CASSEEGGGRPYNEQFF
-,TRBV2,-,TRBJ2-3,TGTGCCACCTGCCGGGAACTCACAGATACGCAGTATTTT,CATCRELTDTQYF
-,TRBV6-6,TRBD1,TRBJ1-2,TGTGCCAGCAGACCACAGGGGACTCGCGGCTACACCTTC,CASRPQGTRGYTF
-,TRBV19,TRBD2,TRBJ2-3,TGTGCCTGTAGACTAGCGGGGGGAGATACGCAGTATTTT,CACRLAGGDTQYF
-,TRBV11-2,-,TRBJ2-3,TGTGCCAGCAGCTTAGAGGAGGGGTCGGGTACAGATACGCAGTATTTT,CASSLEEGSGTDTQYF
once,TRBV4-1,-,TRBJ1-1,TGCGCCAGCAGCCCCCGAACGGGAAACACTGAAGCTTTCTTT,CASSPRTGNTEAFF
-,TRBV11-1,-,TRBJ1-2,TGTGCCAGCAGATCCCCGGAAGTCCTTCATGGCTACACCTTC,CASRSPEVLHGYTF
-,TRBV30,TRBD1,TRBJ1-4,TGTGCCTGGAGCCCGATCGGCCGGGGCAGGGGGGCTGAAAAACTGTTTTTT,CAWSPIGRGRGAEKLFF
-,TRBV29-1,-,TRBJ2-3,TGCAGCGCCCCAGTGCCAGGCACAGATACGCAGTATTTT,CSAPVPGTDTQYF
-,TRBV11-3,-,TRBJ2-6,TGTGCCAGCAGCTCAGACCGTACGGCCGGGGCCAACGTCCTGACTTTC,CASSSDRTAGANVLTF
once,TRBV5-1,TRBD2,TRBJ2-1,TGCGCCAGCAGCTCGCTTAGCGGGCCCTACAATGAGCAGTTCTTC,CASSSLSGPYNEQFF
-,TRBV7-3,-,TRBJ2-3,TGTGCCAGCAGGAGGGGGGATACCACAGATACGCAGTATTTT,CASRRGDTTDTQYF
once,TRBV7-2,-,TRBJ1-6,TGTGCCAGCAGCTTAAAGATACAGGGTAATTCACCCCTCCACTTT,CASSLKIQGNSPLHF
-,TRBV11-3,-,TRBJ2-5,TGTGCCAGCAGCTTAGGGGTGACGACGCAAGAGACCCAGTACTTC,CASSLGVTTQETQYF
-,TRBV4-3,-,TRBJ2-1,TGCGCCAGCAGCCAAAGGGTACCTATTGACAATGAGCAGTTCTTC,CASSQRVPIDNEQFF
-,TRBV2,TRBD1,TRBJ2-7,TGTGCCAGCAGTCTACAGGGGACCACCTACGAGCAGTACTTC,CASSLQGTTYEQYF
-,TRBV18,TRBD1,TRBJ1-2,TGTGCCAGCTCACCCCTCCAGGGGGCCTATGGCTACACCTTC,CASSPLQGAYGYTF
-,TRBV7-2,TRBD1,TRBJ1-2,TGTGCCAGCAGCTTAGCGGGACAGCCCTATGGCTACACCTTC,CASSLAGQPYGYTF
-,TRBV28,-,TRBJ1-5,TGTGCCAGCAGTTTGGGGGCAGACTCACATCAGCCCCAGCATTTT,CASSLGADSHQPQHF
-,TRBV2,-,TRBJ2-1,TGTGCCAGCAGTGAAGCTGGGCTAGCTGGGGATGAGCAGTTCTTC,CASSEAGLAGDEQFF
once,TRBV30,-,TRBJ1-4,TGTGCCTGGAGCAGTCGTAATGAAAAACTGTTTTTT,CAWSSRNEKLFF
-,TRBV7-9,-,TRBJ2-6,TGTGCCAGCAGCTTGGCCACGAAAAACGAGGCCAACGTCCTGACTTTC,CASSLATKNEANVLTF
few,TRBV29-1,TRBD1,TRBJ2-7,TGCAGCGTCCAGGGGGCGCGGTACGAGCAGTACTTC,CSVQGARYEQYF
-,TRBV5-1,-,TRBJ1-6,TGCGCCAGCAGCTTGGAGAATTCACCCCTCCACTTT,CASSLENSPLHF
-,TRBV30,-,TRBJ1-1,TGTGCCTGGAAACGGCTGCGAGAAGCTTTCTTT,CAWKRLREAFF
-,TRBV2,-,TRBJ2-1,TGTGCCAGCAGGATCACAGGTACGAGCAATGAGCAGTTCTTC,CASRITGTSNEQFF
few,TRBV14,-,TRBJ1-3,TGTGCCAGCAGCCAAGCTACCGGGCCGGTTGGGGGAAACACCATATATTTT,CASSQATGPVGGNTIYF
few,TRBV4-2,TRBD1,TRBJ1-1,TGTGCCAGCAGCCGACAGGGGGACACTGAAGCTTTCTTT,CASSRQGDTEAFF
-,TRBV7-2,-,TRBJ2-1,TGTGCCAGCAGCACTAACGGGGGCCGGGTAGGGAATGAGCAGTTCTTC,CASSTNGGRVGNEQFF
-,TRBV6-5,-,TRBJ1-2,TGTGCCAGCAGTTATGGCAGGGCTAACTATGGCTACACCTTC,CASSYGRANYGYTF
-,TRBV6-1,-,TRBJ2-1,TGTGCCAGCTCACAGGGAAGGCATGAGCAGTTCTTC,CASSQGRHEQFF
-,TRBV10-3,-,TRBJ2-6,TGTGCCAGCAGCCAACAGAAGGCTGGGGCCAACGTCCTGACTTTC,CASSQQKAGANVLTF
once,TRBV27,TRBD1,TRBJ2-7,TGTGCCAGCAGGGCATCGACAGGGTACTCCTACGAGCAGTACTTC,CASRASTGYSYEQYF
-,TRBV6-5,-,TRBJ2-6,TGTGCCAGCAGACAGAGCTCTGGGGCCAACGTCCTGACTTTC,CASRQSSGANVLTF
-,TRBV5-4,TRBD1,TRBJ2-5,TGTGCCAGCAGCTCCCCGGGACAGGGTCAGGAGACCCAGTACTTC,CASSSPGQGQETQYF
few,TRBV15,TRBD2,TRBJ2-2,TGTGCCACCAGCAGAGGGTTTGGACTAGCGGGGATGGACACCGGGGAGCTGTTTTTT,CATSRGFGLAGMDTGELFF
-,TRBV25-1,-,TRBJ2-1,TGTGCCAGCAGTGAATATCGGAGGGGGGGCAGTGGTGGCAATGAGCAGTTCTTC,CASSEYRRGGSGGNEQFF
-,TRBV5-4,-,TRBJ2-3,TGTGCCAGCAGCTTGGCCTTAGCGACAGATACGCAGTATTTT,CASSLALATDTQYF
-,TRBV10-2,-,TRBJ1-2,TGCGCCAGCAGTGTCCGGGAAAACTATGGCTACACCTTC,CASSVRENYGYTF
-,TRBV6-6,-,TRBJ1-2,TGTGCCAGCACCCGGGACGGTGGCTACACCTTC,CASTRDGGYTF
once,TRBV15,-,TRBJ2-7,TGTGCCACCAGCAGAGGGTCTACATACGAGCAGTACTTC,CATSRGSTYEQYF
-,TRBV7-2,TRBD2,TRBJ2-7,TGTGCCAGCAGCTTATATCTAGCGGGGTCGACGACCTACGAGCAGTACTTC,CASSLYLAGSTTYEQYF
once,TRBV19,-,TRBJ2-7,TGTGCCAGTAAGGACACCTTACTCTCCTACGAGCAGTACTTC,CASKDTLLSYEQYF
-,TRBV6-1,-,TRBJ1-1,TGTGCCAGCAGGGAGGGGGGGGTCACTGAAGCTTTCTTT,CASREGGVTEAFF
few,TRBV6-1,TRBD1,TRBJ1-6,TGTGCCAGCATACCTGGAGACAGGGACAATTCACCCCTCCACTTT,CASIPGDRDNSPLHF
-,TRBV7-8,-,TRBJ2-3,TGTGCCAGCAGCTCCCGTGTCTCTAGCACAGATACGCAGTATTTT,CASSSRVSSTDTQYF
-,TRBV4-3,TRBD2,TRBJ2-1,TGCGCCAGCAGCCACCTAATAGCGGGGGGCTTAAATGAGCAGTTCTTC,CASSHLIAGGLNEQFF